The TCR beta chain described here comes from a study of blood T cell repertoires in COVID-19. Study in general: T cells, B-cell-depleted T cells, or PBMCs supplied cDNA or gDNA.

This clone was detected only a few times. Method: immunoSEQ multiplex PCR; TCRdb's copy keeps in-frame clones and lacks some. The sample has 120,000 or so clones, roughly 82% seen once. From germline, CDR1 is MRHNA and CDR2 SNTAGT. V lost 7 bases and J lost 7; bases outside the gene matches: 6. The CDR3 contains 13 residues. The clonotype was recovered from a human donor in a cohort sampled during active COVID-19. Sequenced material: peripheral blood. The rearrangement uses TRBV6-4 and TRBJ1-5; 8 bases fit TRBD1. CDR3 loop: CASTGRGLQPQHF. In DNA, the CDR3 is TGTGCCAGCACCGGCAGGGGGCTCCAGCCCCAGCATTTT.